The T cell receptor beta chain described here comes from a study of Tregs in tolerant kidney transplant recipients. Only in-frame clones appear in the TCRdb table, and some are missing; sequencing was by immunoSEQ multiplex PCR. The data show 65,000 to 85,000 clones, 91% seen once. The germline V and J ends were trimmed by 0 bases and 2 bases, with 19 bases remaining between them. This CDR3 spans 18 amino acids. The germline V gene has CDR1 MGHRA and CDR2 YSYEKL. Mixed chimerism was transient after nonmyeloablative marrow transplants from related graft donors. J is TRBJ1-2 and V is TRBV4-1; D is ambiguous. Material: CD4+ T cells from blood (PBMCs), obtained 24 months after the transplant. This TCR was recovered from a human patient who received a combined kidney and bone marrow transplant. T cells may partly derive from the graft donor. DNA of the CDR3: TGCGCCAGCAGCCAAGAGTTACATCGAAGTCATTTAAACTATGGCTACACCTTC. Translation gives CASSQELHRSHLNYGYTF.